The subject of this entry is one TCR beta chain. The antigen is not known. PCR employed 60 Vbeta and 13 Jbeta primers. The data were produced by immunoSEQ multiplex PCR, yet TCRdb's version contains in-frame clones alone and is incomplete. Among 50,000 to 70,000 clones listed, around 84% were seen once. Germline V lookup: CDR1 PRHDT, CDR2 FYEKMQ (reference sequence). Trimming took off 0 bases at V and 3 bases at J, with 14 bases between the two ends. The CDR3 has 16 residues. The data belong to a study of cytomegalovirus exposure and HLA in healthy donors. Study-level information: In an early release, HLA-typed donors contributed tens of millions of unique TCR sequences.

Study outcomes and limitations: The authors enumerated 150 to 200 TCR beta chains as linked to cytomegalovirus.

The source of this sequence is a male donor in good health and CMV-seronegative. Material for sequencing was PBMCs. The rearrangement uses TRBV13 and TRBJ1-2; D gene ambiguous. CDR3 amino acids: CASSLGQVPSDYGYTF. CDR3 sequence (DNA): TGTGCCAGCAGCTTAGGCCAGGTGCCCTCTGACTATGGCTACACCTTC.